A single sample gave rise to the 7 T cell receptor beta chains below, sequenced in a study of T-cell memory formation after mild COVID-19. TCRdb independently ran MiXCR on the 5' RACE reads; one entry per CDR3 protein. The data show roughly 560,000 distinct CDR3 sequences, with around 21% seen just once and around 13% held by the top ten. Sequenced sample: PBMCs or a T cell subset sorted from them (not recorded which). All receptors come from an adult woman who had mild COVID-19 (a few samples of this study predate the infection). Cell type and time point are not known.

The J gene is TRBJ2-5, the V gene TRBV4-1, with D unresolved. CDR1 is MGHRA, CDR2 YSYEKL, per germline. The CDR3 runs to 13 residues. Trimming removed 9 bases at V and 1 base at J, with 12 bases between. CDR3 nucleotides: TGCGCCAGTGCCCTGGCACTCCAAGAGACCCAGTACTTC. It specifies CASALALQETQYF.

This clonotype was counted between two and nine times. The chain employs TRBV7-2 and TRBJ2-1, with 8 bases fitting TRBD2. The CDR3 covers 15 residues. V was clipped by 1 base and J by 6 bases; unmatched bases: 5. Germline V CDR1 and CDR2: SGHTA, FQGNSA. CDR3 sequence (DNA): TGTGCCAGCAGCTTAGGAGAAGCGGGAGCCAATGAGCAGTTCTTC. It encodes CASSLGEAGANEQFF.

This chain uses TRBV20-1 with TRBJ1-4; TRBD1 aligns across 7 bases. The CDR3 is 16 amino acids. J was trimmed by 2 bases and V by 1 base; bases with no gene match: 7. Germline V gives CDR1 DFQATT, CDR2 SNEGSKA (reference sequence). The CDR3 region has the DNA TGCAGTGCTAGAGCTTACAGGGGCTCGACTAATGAAAAACTGTTTTTT. This sequence encodes CSARAYRGSTNEKLFF.

The genes are TRBV7-9 and TRBJ2-1; possible D gene TRBD1, 5 bases. V shed 5 bases and J shed 1 base, with 12 bases lying between them. CDR3 length equals 15 residues. Germline CDR1 and CDR2: SEHNR and FQNEAQ (reference sequence). The CDR3 is CASSGAGRSYNEQFF. The CDR3 bases are TGTGCCAGCAGCGGGGCAGGTCGATCCTACAATGAGCAGTTCTTC.

The table lists this clonotype with a few counts. The V gene is TRBV4-3, the J gene TRBJ2-3; 7 bases fit TRBD2. CDR3 length: 14 amino acids. Unmatched junction bases numbered 5, after V lost 4 bases and J lost 4 bases. The germline gives CDR1 LGHNA, CDR2 YSLEER. CDR3 amino acids: CASSPSSGADTQYF. In DNA, the CDR3 is TGCGCCAGCAGCCCCTCAAGCGGGGCAGATACGCAGTATTTT.

The CDR3 DNA is TGTGCCAGCAGCCTGCAGGGAGGATTCTACAATGAGCAGTTCTTC. Protein sequence: CASSLQGGFYNEQFF. The chain carries TRBV14 and TRBJ2-1, with D possibly TRBD2 on 6 matching bases. The CDR3 extends over 15 amino acids. CDR1 and CDR2 (germline): SGHDN, FVKESK. V lost 4 bases and J 3 bases, leaving 13 bases between the germline ends.

This clonotype appeared a few times. The J gene is TRBJ2-5, the V gene TRBV9; maybe TRBD1 (7 bases). The CDR3 extends over 17 amino acids. Germline V gene data show CDR1 as SGDLS and CDR2 as YYNGEE. The V end lost 0 bases, the J end lost 9 bases, and 24 bases lay between the germline ends. CDR3 region: CASSVGIGTAPWEAQYF. The CDR3 nucleotides are TGTGCCAGCAGCGTAGGTATAGGGACAGCCCCCTGGGAGGCCCAGTACTTC.